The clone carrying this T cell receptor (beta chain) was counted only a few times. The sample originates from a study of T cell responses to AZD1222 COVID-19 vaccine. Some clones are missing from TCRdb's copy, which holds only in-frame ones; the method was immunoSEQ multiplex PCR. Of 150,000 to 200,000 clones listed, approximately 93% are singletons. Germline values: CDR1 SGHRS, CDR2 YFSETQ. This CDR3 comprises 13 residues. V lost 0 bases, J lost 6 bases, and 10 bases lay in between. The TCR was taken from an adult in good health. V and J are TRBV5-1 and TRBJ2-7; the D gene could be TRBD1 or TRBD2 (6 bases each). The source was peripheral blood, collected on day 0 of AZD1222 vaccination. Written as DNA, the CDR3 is TGCGCCAGCAGCTTGGTCGGGGGCGGCGAGCAGTACTTC. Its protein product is CASSLVGGGEQYF.